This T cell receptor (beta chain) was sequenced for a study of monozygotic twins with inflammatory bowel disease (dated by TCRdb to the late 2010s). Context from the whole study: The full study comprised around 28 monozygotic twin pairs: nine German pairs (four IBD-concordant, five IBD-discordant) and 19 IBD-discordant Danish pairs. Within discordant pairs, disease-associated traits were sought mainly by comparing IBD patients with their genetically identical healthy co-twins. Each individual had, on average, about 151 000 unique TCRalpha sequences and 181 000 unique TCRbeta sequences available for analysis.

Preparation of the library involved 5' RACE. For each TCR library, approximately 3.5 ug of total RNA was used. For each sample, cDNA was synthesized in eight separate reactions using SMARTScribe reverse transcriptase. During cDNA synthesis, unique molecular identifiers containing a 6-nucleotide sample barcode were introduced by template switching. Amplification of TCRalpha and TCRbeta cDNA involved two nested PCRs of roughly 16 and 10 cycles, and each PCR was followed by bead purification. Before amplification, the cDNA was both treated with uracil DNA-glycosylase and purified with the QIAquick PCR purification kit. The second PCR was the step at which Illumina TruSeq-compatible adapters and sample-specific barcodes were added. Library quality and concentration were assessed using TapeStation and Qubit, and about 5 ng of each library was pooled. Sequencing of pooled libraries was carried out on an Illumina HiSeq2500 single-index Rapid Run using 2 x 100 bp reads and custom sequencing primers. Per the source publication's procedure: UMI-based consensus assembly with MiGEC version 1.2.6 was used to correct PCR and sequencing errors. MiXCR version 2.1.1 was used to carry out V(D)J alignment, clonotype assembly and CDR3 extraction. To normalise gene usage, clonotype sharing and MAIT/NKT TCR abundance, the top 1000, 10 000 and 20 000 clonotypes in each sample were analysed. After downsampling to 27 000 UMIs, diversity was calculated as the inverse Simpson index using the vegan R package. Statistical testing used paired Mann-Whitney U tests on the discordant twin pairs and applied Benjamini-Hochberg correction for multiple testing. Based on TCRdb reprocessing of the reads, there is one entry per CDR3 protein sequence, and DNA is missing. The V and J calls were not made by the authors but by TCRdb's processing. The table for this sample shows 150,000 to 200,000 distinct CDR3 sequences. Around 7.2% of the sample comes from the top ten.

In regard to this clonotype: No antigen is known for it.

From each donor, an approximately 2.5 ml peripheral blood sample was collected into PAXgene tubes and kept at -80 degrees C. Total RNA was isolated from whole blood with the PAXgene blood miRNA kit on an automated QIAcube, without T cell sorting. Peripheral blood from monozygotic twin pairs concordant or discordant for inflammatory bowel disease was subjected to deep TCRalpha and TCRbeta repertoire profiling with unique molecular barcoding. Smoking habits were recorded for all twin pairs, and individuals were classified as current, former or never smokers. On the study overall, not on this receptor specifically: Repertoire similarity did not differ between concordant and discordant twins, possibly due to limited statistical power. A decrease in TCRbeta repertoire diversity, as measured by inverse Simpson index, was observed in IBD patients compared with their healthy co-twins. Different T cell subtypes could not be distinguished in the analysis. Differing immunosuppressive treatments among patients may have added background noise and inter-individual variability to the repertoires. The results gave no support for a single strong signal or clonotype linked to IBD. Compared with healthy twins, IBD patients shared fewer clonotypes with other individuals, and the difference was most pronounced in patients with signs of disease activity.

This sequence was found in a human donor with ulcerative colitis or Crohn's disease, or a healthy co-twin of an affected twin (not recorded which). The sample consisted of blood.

The CDR3 protein: CASSLRQAERLLVQYF. Recombination joined TRBV7-2 with TRBJ2-7; absent DNA, TCRdb's TRBD1 call cannot be checked. In the germline V gene, CDR1 corresponds to SGHTA and CDR2 to FQGNSA. The CDR3 runs 16 amino acids, cysteine and phenylalanine included. No DNA appears here.